The 29 T cell receptor beta chains below come from one sample, sequenced in a study of T-cell reconstitution after alpha-beta-depleted transplantation in children. Preparation of the TCRbeta library was carried out with unique molecular identifiers. TCRdb analysed the PCR reads with MiXCR anew, one entry per CDR3 protein. This table has 490,000 or so distinct CDR3 sequences, roughly an eighth appearing once. Here the sequenced sample was PBMCs from the stem cell graft donor, taken from the stem cell graft. The receptors originated from a human donor who donated a stem cell graft to a child with combined immunodeficiency.

This clonotype came up many times. The rearrangement links TRBV20-1 to TRBJ2-7; D call uncertain. CDR1 is DFQATT, CDR2 SNEGSKA, per germline (reference sequence). The CDR3 has 15 residues. The V and J ends lost 0 bases and 1 base respectively, with 13 bases between them. CDR3 sequence: CSARDGDGPSYEQYF. Written as DNA, the CDR3 is TGCAGTGCTAGAGATGGAGACGGCCCTTCCTACGAGCAGTACTTC.

This clonotype was detected only a few times. The CDR3 bases are TGCGCCAGCAGCTTTTTTCCTAGCGGGAGAAGGACTGACAATGAGCAGTTCTTC. Its protein product is CASSFFPSGRRTDNEQFF. V and J are TRBV5-1 and TRBJ2-1, with TRBD2 matching 10 bases. Germline trimming cut 2 bases from V and 5 bases from J; bases unmatched to any gene: 13. Per germline, CDR1 SGHRS and CDR2 YFSETQ. The CDR3 extends over 18 amino acids.

This clonotype showed up just a few times. The chain has TRBV6-2 or TRBV6-3 and TRBJ2-7, with 7 bases aligning to TRBD1. The junction had 6 bases not matched to a gene; V was cut back by 4 bases and J by 0 bases. Germline CDR1 MNHEY, CDR2 SVGEGT. The CDR3 has 15 amino acids. CDR3 coding DNA: TGTGCCAGCAGTTTGGGACAGCGACTCTCCTACGAGCAGTACTTC. This gives the protein CASSLGQRLSYEQYF.

In this sample, this clonotype turned up a few times. The chain recombines TRBV29-1 with TRBJ2-7; the D call may be TRBD1 or TRBD2 (5 bases each). Per the germline V gene, CDR1 is SQVTM and CDR2 is ANQGSEA. The CDR3 is 13 amino acids. V dropped 3 bases and J dropped 1 base, with 10 bases sitting between them. The CDR3, as DNA: TGCAGCGTTGAGGGGACGGATTCCTACGAGCAGTACTTC. Amino acids: CSVEGTDSYEQYF.

The table lists this clonotype with a few counts. The chain employs TRBV11-2 and TRBJ2-1; 10 bases map to TRBD2. The CDR3 totals 17 residues. CDR1 is SGHAT and CDR2 is FQNNGV in the germline V gene. After removal of 0 bases from V and 8 bases from J, the junction contained 10 bases not matched to a gene. The DNA of the CDR3 is TGTGCCAGCAGCTTAGATGCCCAAGCGGGAGGGAGGGATGAGCAGTTCTTC. Residues: CASSLDAQAGGRDEQFF.

This clonotype was found a few times. J is TRBJ1-2 and V is TRBV7-2, with D tentatively TRBD1 (5 bases). The CDR3 totals 12 residues. Trimming removed 5 bases at V and 12 bases at J, with 16 bases between. CDR1 is SGHTA, CDR2 FQGNSA, per germline. This CDR3 reads CASSQNRDRNTF. The CDR3 DNA follows: TGTGCCAGCAGCCAGAACCGGGACCGAAACACCTTC.

In this sample, this clonotype turned up many times. This chain joins TRBV4-3 and TRBJ1-4; TRBD1 might be the D (6 bases). The CDR3 contains 15 residues. Trimming shortened V by 5 bases and J by 5 bases, and 15 bases separated the two germline ends. From germline, CDR1 is LGHNA and CDR2 YSLEER. The CDR3 sequence: CASSSSTGRNEKLFF. The CDR3 DNA reads TGCGCCAGCAGCTCATCGACAGGCAGAAATGAAAAACTGTTTTTT.

There are a few counts of this clonotype. The chain carries TRBV6-2 or TRBV6-3 and TRBJ2-1; D may be TRBD1 or TRBD2 (6 bases each). The germline CDR1 and CDR2 sequences are MNHEY and SVGEGT. V was pared by 6 bases and J by 12 bases, with 15 bases between. This CDR3 has 12 residues. The CDR3 loop reads CASSLGGRGQFF. CDR3 DNA sequence: TGTGCCAGCAGCCTAGGGGGGCGCGGGCAGTTCTTC.

This clonotype was detected a few times. The chain recombines TRBV2 with TRBJ1-5; 10 bases agree with TRBD1. CDR1 is SNHLY and CDR2 is FYNNEI in the germline V gene. Trimming at V came to 6 bases and at J to 5 bases, leaving 10 bases not matched to a gene. The CDR3 spans 16 residues. The DNA for the CDR3 is TGTGCCAGCAGACGATCCTCGGGACAGGGGTATCAGCCCCAGCATTTT. It is translated as CASRRSSGQGYQPQHF.

The table lists this clonotype with a few counts. The rearrangement uses TRBV12-3 or TRBV12-4 and TRBJ2-1, with D unresolved. The V end lost 1 base, the J end lost 8 bases, and 9 bases lay between the germline ends. CDR3 length equals 13 residues. The CDR3 DNA reads as TGTGCCAGCAGTTTAGATAGTGGCCATGAGCAGTTCTTC. Translating gives CASSLDSGHEQFF.

As for this clonotype: A read error may explain this, as a much larger clone is one base away. Since no conserved phenylalanine or tryptophan closes the CDR3, a read error is the likely cause. The V and J genes are TRBV27 and TRBJ1-2; the D is unclear. The CDR3 has 13 residues. Per the germline V gene, CDR1 is MNHEY and CDR2 is SMNVEV (reference sequence). V was clipped by 6 bases and J by 2 bases, with 10 bases between them. The CDR3 loop is CASSHGLNYGYTS. In DNA, the CDR3 is TGTGCCAGCAGCCACGGACTAAACTATGGCTACACCTCC.

This clonotype was seen only a few times. The genes are TRBV7-2 and TRBJ2-7; D is perhaps TRBD2 (5 bases). The germline V gene encodes CDR1 SGHTA and CDR2 FQGNSA. The CDR3 is 11 residues long. The V and J ends lost 8 bases and 1 base respectively, with 6 bases between them. The CDR3 region is CASAGSYEQYF. The DNA of the CDR3 is TGTGCCAGCGCGGGTTCCTACGAGCAGTACTTC.

The chain links TRBV12-3 or TRBV12-4 to TRBJ2-2, with D uncertain. The CDR3 has 14 amino acids. Between the trimmed V and J ends, which lost 7 bases and 2 bases, there was a span of 11 bases. CDR3 amino acids: CASTPSSNTGELFF. CDR3 DNA sequence: TGTGCCAGCACCCCCTCATCTAACACCGGGGAGCTGTTTTTT.

This clonotype was seen ten or more times. The junction shows a germline mismatch at one end, possibly a read error. The genes are TRBV2 and TRBJ2-1, with D perhaps TRBD2 (6 bases). The germline V gene has CDR1 SNHLY and CDR2 FYNNEI. This CDR3 has 13 amino acids. In DNA, the CDR3 is TGTGCCAGCCGCAGGGACTCCAACAATGAGCAGTTCTTC. Encoded protein: CASRRDSNNEQFF.

The chain combines TRBV6-5 with TRBJ2-1, with D perhaps matching TRBD1 (6 bases). CDR1 and CDR2 (germline): MNHEY, SVGAGI. Between the trimmed V and J ends, which lost 2 bases and 4 bases, there was a span of 9 bases. CDR3 size: 14 residues. For the CDR3, the DNA is TGTGCCAGCAGTTACGAGGACAGATACAATGAGCAGTTCTTC. Amino acids: CASSYEDRYNEQFF.

A few counts support this clonotype. V usage is TRBV27 and J usage is TRBJ2-7; tentatively, D is TRBD1 or TRBD2 (5 bases each). The germline V gene has CDR1 MNHEY and CDR2 SMNVEV (reference sequence). The V and J ends lost 2 bases and 4 bases respectively, with 12 bases between them. CDR3 size: 14 residues. The CDR3 is CASSLKEWGYEQYF. CDR3 DNA sequence: TGTGCCAGCAGTTTAAAGGAGTGGGGGTACGAGCAGTACTTC.

This clonotype has a count of ten or more. V gene TRBV12-3 or TRBV12-4 combines with J gene TRBJ2-7; D is unclear. The CDR3 is 13 residues long. Deletions cut 1 base from V and 6 bases from J, with 10 bases between. CDR3 DNA: TGTGCCAGCAGTTTAGGTGGAATCCCCGAGCAGTACTTC. Protein: CASSLGGIPEQYF.

The V and J genes are TRBV10-3 and TRBJ2-1; possibly TRBD1 or TRBD2 for D (5 bases each). Trimming cost V 4 bases and J 2 bases, with 15 bases left between them. Germline values: CDR1 ENHRY, CDR2 SYGVKD. There are 16 residues in the CDR3. Here the CDR3 reads CAISGFRDGPYNEQFF. CDR3 in DNA: TGTGCCATCAGTGGATTCCGGGACGGACCCTACAATGAGCAGTTCTTC.

This clonotype has just a few counts. The chain uses TRBV5-1 and TRBJ1-1, with D possibly matching TRBD1 (5 bases). Per germline, CDR1 SGHRS and CDR2 YFSETQ. V lost 2 bases to trimming and J lost 10 bases, with 18 bases between them. This CDR3 region has 14 residues. The CDR3 region has the DNA TGCGCCAGCAGCTTTGTAGGGGAACGGGAAGGAGCTTTCTTT. Its protein product is CASSFVGEREGAFF.

This clonotype was counted between two and nine times. The chain combines TRBV28 with TRBJ2-5; 11 nucleotides agree with TRBD2. Per the germline V gene, CDR1 is MDHEN and CDR2 is SYDVKM. CDR3 size: 15 residues. V trimming: 6 bases; J trimming: 5 bases; junction bases outside the gene matches: 8. This CDR3 is CASRPHVAGGETQYF. The DNA for the CDR3 is TGTGCCAGCAGACCTCATGTAGCGGGGGGGGAGACCCAGTACTTC.

A few counts support this clonotype. This chain uses TRBV30 with TRBJ2-2; possibly TRBD1 for D (6 bases). V was clipped by 4 bases and J by 1 base, with 10 bases between them. The CDR3 consists of 14 residues. CDR1 and CDR2 (germline): GTSNPN, SVGIG (reference sequence). This chain's CDR3 is CAWTPTGNTGELFF. The CDR3 DNA sequence: TGTGCCTGGACTCCGACAGGGAACACCGGGGAGCTGTTTTTT.

The chain recombines TRBV12-3 or TRBV12-4 with TRBJ2-3; possibly TRBD2 for D (6 bases). The CDR3 length is 17 residues. Trimming shortened V by 5 bases and J by 2 bases, and 20 bases separated the two germline ends. As DNA, the CDR3 is TGTGCCAGCAGTCCCCTTCTCAGGGAGGTCGTCACAGATACGCAGTATTTT. This sequence encodes CASSPLLREVVTDTQYF.

The rearrangement uses TRBV12-3 or TRBV12-4 and TRBJ2-1; 8 bases align to TRBD2. V lost 9 bases, J lost 7 bases, and 14 bases stayed unmatched. This CDR3 comprises 15 residues. The CDR3 spells CASSRGGMGWNEQFF. CDR3 sequence (DNA): TGTGCCAGTAGCCGGGGGGGGATGGGGTGGAATGAGCAGTTCTTC.

The table lists this clonotype with many counts. The chain has TRBV27 and TRBJ2-2; 7 bases line up with TRBD2. The CDR3 extends over 16 amino acids. V lost 3 bases and J lost 0; bases outside the gene matches: 4. Germline V CDR1 and CDR2: MNHEY, SMNVEV (reference sequence). The CDR3 region is CASSFQAGANTGELFF. Written as DNA, the CDR3 is TGTGCCAGCAGTTTCCAGGCGGGGGCGAACACCGGGGAGCTGTTTTTT.

This clonotype was counted only a few times. The chain combines TRBV7-8 with TRBJ2-1, with a possible D match to TRBD2 (5 bases). The germline gives CDR1 SGHVS, CDR2 FQNEAQ. Trimming took off 8 bases at V and 8 bases at J, with 19 bases between the two ends. The CDR3 runs to 14 residues. The CDR3 protein is CASGPVGLHDEQFF. The CDR3, as DNA: TGTGCCAGCGGTCCCGTTGGACTTCATGATGAGCAGTTCTTC.

The chain employs TRBV20-1 and TRBJ2-1; D may correspond to TRBD1 or TRBD2 (5 bases each). The CDR3 is 14 residues long. CDR1 DFQATT and CDR2 SNEGSKA come from the germline V gene (reference sequence). The V gene lost 0 bases and the J gene lost 6 bases, with 12 bases spanning the gap. CDR3 in DNA: TGCAGTGCTAGAGATACGTCGGGGCTCAATGAGCAGTTCTTC. Protein sequence: CSARDTSGLNEQFF.

This clonotype was observed at least ten times. The chain is built from TRBV20-1 and TRBJ2-7; 11 bases line up with TRBD1. The CDR3 loop spans 14 amino acids. Trimming removed 6 bases from V and 4 bases from J; junction bases left unmatched: 8. Germline V lookup: CDR1 DFQATT, CDR2 SNEGSKA (reference sequence). CDR3 residues: CSARTGGATYEQYF. CDR3 DNA sequence: TGCAGTGCCAGGACAGGGGGCGCAACATACGAGCAGTACTTC.

The V and J genes are TRBV20-1 and TRBJ2-1; 8 bases line up with TRBD2. This CDR3 is built from 17 residues. The germline V gene encodes CDR1 DFQATT and CDR2 SNEGSKA (reference sequence). With V trimmed by 2 bases and J by 8 bases, 17 bases remained unmatched. CDR3 region: CSARTLNGTRFGDEQFF. CDR3 bases: TGCAGTGCTAGAACCCTGAACGGGACTAGGTTTGGGGATGAGCAGTTCTTC.

This clonotype occurred many times. The chain carries TRBV30 and TRBJ1-4; no clear D. The V and J ends lost 5 bases and 6 bases respectively, with 7 bases between them. The length of the CDR3 is 11 residues. Germline CDR1 reads GTSNPN; CDR2 reads SVGIG (reference sequence). The CDR3, as DNA: TGTGCCTGGGGGTACGATGAAAAACTGTTTTTT. Amino acids: CAWGYDEKLFF.